Below, one T cell receptor beta chain is given with its context. This entry is derived from a study of blood T cell repertoires in COVID-19. Study as a whole: Acute and convalescent COVID-19 specimens originated in the United States, Italy and Spain.

V was trimmed by 5 bases and J by 2 bases, leaving 3 bases between them. The V gene's germline CDR1 is DFQATT and CDR2 SNEGSKA (reference sequence). This CDR3 comprises 11 residues. Repertoires were generated with immunoSEQ multiplex PCR, while TCRdb's copy carries only in-frame clones and drops some. The table has under 250,000 clones, around 86% seen once; the top ten hold 11%. The sample comprised peripheral blood. This rearrangement joins TRBV20-1 to TRBJ2-2; D uncertain. The TCR comes from a man in his forties or fifties with COVID-19, enrolled during active disease. The CDR3 DNA reads as TGCAGTGCTTATAACACCGGGGAGCTGTTTTTT. This translates into CSAYNTGELFF.